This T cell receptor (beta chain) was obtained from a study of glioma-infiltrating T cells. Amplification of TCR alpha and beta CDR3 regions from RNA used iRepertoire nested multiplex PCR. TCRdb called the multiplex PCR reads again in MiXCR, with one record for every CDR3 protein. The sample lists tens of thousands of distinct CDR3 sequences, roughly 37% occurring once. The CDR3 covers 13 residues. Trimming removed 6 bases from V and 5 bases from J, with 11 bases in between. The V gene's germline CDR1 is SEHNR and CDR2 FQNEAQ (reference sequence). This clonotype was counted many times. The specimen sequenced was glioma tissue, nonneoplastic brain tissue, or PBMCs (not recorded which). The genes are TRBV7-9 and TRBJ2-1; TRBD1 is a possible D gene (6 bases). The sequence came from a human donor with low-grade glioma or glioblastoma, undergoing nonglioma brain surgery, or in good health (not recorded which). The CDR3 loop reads CASRLQGNNEQFF. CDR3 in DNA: TGTGCCAGCAGACTACAGGGAAACAATGAGCAGTTCTTC.